One and the same sample provided the 32 T cell receptor beta chains below, sequenced in a study of siplizumab effects on memory and regulatory T cells. Produced via immunoSEQ multiplex PCR; TCRdb's table is partial and in-frame only. Among about 85,000 clones listed, 95% were seen once. The source material was CD8+ T cells sorted from blood. The receptors originated from a human donor in good health.

The chain recombines TRBV4-1 with TRBJ2-1; 7 nucleotides match TRBD1. V lost 7 bases, J lost 8 bases, and 8 bases stayed unmatched. The CDR3 is made up of 13 amino acids. Per the germline V gene, CDR1 is MGHRA and CDR2 is YSYEKL. CDR3 in DNA: TGCGCCAGCAACAAACAGGGGTTGGATGAGCAGTTCTTC. This codes for CASNKQGLDEQFF.

This clone appeared once. The chain links TRBV11-2 to TRBJ2-5, with TRBD2 identical over 7 bases. Germline CDR1 is SGHAT and CDR2 is FQNNGV. Trimming removed 1 base from V and 0 bases from J; junction bases left unmatched: 2. The length of the CDR3 is 15 residues. The CDR3 protein is CASSLGDYHQETQYF. In nucleotides, the CDR3 is TGTGCCAGCAGCTTAGGGGACTACCACCAAGAGACCCAGTACTTC.

For the CDR3, the DNA is TGTGCCAGCAGCTTAGTTGGGACTAGCACAGATACGCAGTATTTT. This translates into CASSLVGTSTDTQYF. The chain links TRBV7-9 to TRBJ2-3, with D possibly being TRBD2 (6 bases). Germline V gene lookup returns CDR1 SEHNR and CDR2 FQNEAQ (reference sequence). Trimming took off 1 base at V and 0 bases at J, with 8 bases between the two ends. CDR3 length: 15 amino acids.

The chain combines TRBV4-1 with TRBJ2-7, with 11 bases matching TRBD1. With 1 base clipped from V and 9 bases from J, the junction kept 8 bases outside the gene matches. The CDR3 runs 15 residues. Germline V gives CDR1 MGHRA, CDR2 YSYEKL. The CDR3 reads CASSQGGTGGFGQYF. CDR3 sequence (DNA): TGCGCCAGCAGCCAAGGGGGGACAGGGGGATTCGGGCAGTACTTC.

The chain uses TRBV11-3 and TRBJ2-7; D might be TRBD1 (5 bases). The CDR3 is 14 residues long. Germline assignment: CDR1 SGHNT and CDR2 YENEEA. With 5 bases removed from V and 6 bases from J, the gap between germline ends came to 17 bases. The CDR3 is CASSPSAGQGEQYF. For the CDR3, the DNA is TGTGCCAGCAGCCCCTCGGCAGGGCAAGGCGAGCAGTACTTC.

The V gene is TRBV2, the J gene TRBJ2-5; D call uncertain. The end of the DNA aligns better with TRBJ2-7, so the J call may be wrong. The CDR3 runs 15 residues. Germline values: CDR1 SNHLY, CDR2 FYNNEI. For the CDR3, the DNA is TGTGCCAGCAGTGAAGCCGTGGCATTGGCCTACGAGCAGTACTTC. Its protein product is CASSEAVALAYEQYF.

The chain is built from TRBV2 and TRBJ2-4, with TRBD2 identical over 8 bases. Germline values: CDR1 SNHLY, CDR2 FYNNEI. This CDR3 contains 16 residues. V lost 8 bases, J lost 1 base, and 10 bases stayed unmatched. This CDR3 reads CASAKSGGRAKNIQYF. Written as DNA, the CDR3 is TGTGCCAGCGCCAAATCGGGGGGGAGGGCCAAAAACATTCAGTACTTC.

CDR3: CASSTSGRELFF. The CDR3 DNA sequence: TGTGCCAGTAGTACCAGCGGGCGGGAGCTGTTTTTT. This chain joins TRBV19 and TRBJ2-2, with D tentatively TRBD2 (6 bases). CDR1 and CDR2 from the germline V gene are LNHDA and SQIVND (reference sequence). The length of the CDR3 is 12 residues. V was clipped by 4 bases and J by 9 bases, with 9 bases between them.

The chain recombines TRBV7-8 with TRBJ2-3; unclear D gene. CDR3 length: 13 amino acids. Trimming took off 5 bases at V and 4 bases at J, with 10 bases between the two ends. Germline V gives CDR1 SGHVS, CDR2 FQNEAQ. CDR3 in amino acids: CASSPRDADTQYF. The CDR3 nucleotides are TGTGCCAGCAGCCCCCGAGACGCAGATACGCAGTATTTT.

The chain combines TRBV7-9 with TRBJ2-2; the match to TRBD1 covers 9 bases. The germline gives CDR1 SEHNR, CDR2 FQNEAQ (reference sequence). The CDR3 contains 17 residues. J was trimmed by 2 bases and V by 4 bases; bases with no gene match: 8. The CDR3 reads CASSSTPGQGNTGELFF. The CDR3 DNA sequence: TGTGCCAGCAGCTCTACCCCGGGACAGGGTAACACCGGGGAGCTGTTTTTT.

The V and J genes are TRBV29-1 and TRBJ1-1; D not resolved. The CDR3 loop spans 15 amino acids. Germline V gene data show CDR1 as SQVTM and CDR2 as ANQGSEA. With 3 bases removed from V and 6 bases from J, the gap between germline ends came to 20 bases. The CDR3: CSVDPNGRINAEAFF. In DNA form, the CDR3 reads TGCAGCGTTGACCCCAACGGTCGTATCAACGCTGAAGCTTTCTTT. Filled out from reference TRBV29-1 and TRBJ1-1, the complete variable domain reads SAVISQKPSRDICQRGTSLTIQCQVDSQVTMMFWYRQQPGQSLTLIATANQGSEATYESGFVIDKFPISRPNLTFSTLTVSNMSPEDSSIYLCSVDPNGRINAEAFFGQGTRLTVV.

The genes are TRBV2 and TRBJ2-3; 10 bases fit TRBD2. J was trimmed by 5 bases and V by 6 bases; bases with no gene match: 8. The CDR3 is made up of 15 amino acids. CDR1 and CDR2 from the germline V gene are SNHLY and FYNNEI. CDR3 amino acids: CASRPTSGNGDTQYF. The CDR3, as DNA: TGTGCCAGCAGGCCAACTAGCGGGAACGGAGATACGCAGTATTTT.

This chain uses TRBV6-1 with TRBJ2-3, with D possibly TRBD2 on 5 matching bases. The CDR3 sequence is 15 residues long. Germline CDR1 and CDR2: MNHNS and SASEGT. With 1 base removed from V and 4 bases from J, the gap between germline ends came to 12 bases. The CDR3 coding sequence is TGTGCCAGCAGTGAAGGTCCTAGCAACTCAGATACGCAGTATTTT. Its translation is CASSEGPSNSDTQYF.

V usage is TRBV27 and J usage is TRBJ1-6; 7 bases match TRBD1. Per the germline V gene, CDR1 is MNHEY and CDR2 is SMNVEV (reference sequence). This CDR3 spans 14 amino acids. The junction had 3 bases not matched to a gene; V was cut back by 3 bases and J by 7 bases. The CDR3 sequence: CASSFQGVNSPLHF. In DNA form, the CDR3 reads TGTGCCAGCAGTTTCCAGGGGGTGAATTCACCCCTCCACTTT.

V is TRBV18 and J is TRBJ2-5; D call uncertain. CDR1 is KGHSH and CDR2 is LQKENI in the germline V gene. The CDR3 spans 12 residues. V gave up 3 bases and J gave up 5 bases, with 7 bases separating them. The CDR3 region is CASSPQGETQYF. The CDR3 DNA reads TGTGCCAGCTCACCCCAAGGGGAGACCCAGTACTTC. Based on the CDR3 plus reference TRBV18 and TRBJ2-5, the full variable domain is NAGVMQNPRHLVRRRGQEARLRCSPMKGHSHVYWYRQLPEEGLKFMVYLQKENIIDESGMPKERFSAEFPKEGPSILRIQQVVRGDSAAYFCASSPQGETQYFGPGTRLLVL.

The gene calls are TRBV5-6 and TRBJ1-6; the D is unclear. Trimming removed 3 bases from V and 5 bases from J, with 9 bases in between. The germline V gene has CDR1 SGHDT and CDR2 YYEEEE. CDR3 length equals 14 residues. Here the CDR3 reads CASSSGSDNSPLHF. Here the CDR3 DNA reads TGTGCCAGCAGCTCGGGGTCTGATAATTCACCCCTCCACTTT.

The rearrangement joins TRBV7-9 to TRBJ2-7; 9 bases are a match to TRBD2. The CDR3 is 15 residues long. The trim removed 1 base at V and 4 bases at J, leaving 5 bases unmatched. Germline V gene data show CDR1 as SEHNR and CDR2 as FQNEAQ (reference sequence). CDR3 sequence reads: CASSLGSGSVYEQYF. The CDR3 bases are TGTGCCAGCAGCTTAGGTAGCGGGAGTGTTTACGAGCAGTACTTC.

The chain links TRBV14 to TRBJ1-2; D is undetermined. The ends were cut back, 4 bases at V and 3 bases at J, with 9 bases in the middle. Germline V lookup: CDR1 SGHDN, CDR2 FVKESK. This CDR3 contains 13 residues. The CDR3 reads CASSPRGYYGYTF. CDR3 sequence (DNA): TGTGCCAGCAGCCCGAGAGGATACTATGGCTACACCTTC.

V and J are TRBV5-1 and TRBJ1-3; tentatively, D is TRBD1 (5 bases). Between the trimmed V and J ends, which lost 4 bases and 0 bases, there was a span of 14 bases. The germline CDR1 and CDR2 sequences are SGHRS and YFSETQ. The CDR3 has 16 amino acids. The CDR3 region has the DNA TGCGCCAGCAGCCAAGACAGTACCGGCTCTGGAAACACCATATATTTT. Translating gives CASSQDSTGSGNTIYF.

Written as DNA, the CDR3 is TGTGCCAGCAGCTCGGGAGGGGCGCGTTCCTACGAGCAGTACTTC. This codes for CASSSGGARSYEQYF. The chain is built from TRBV9 and TRBJ2-7; 8 nucleotides agree with TRBD2. This CDR3 region has 15 residues. After removal of 4 bases from V and 1 base from J, the junction contained 7 bases not matched to a gene. The V gene's germline CDR1 is SGDLS and CDR2 YYNGEE.

CDR3 nucleotide sequence: TGTGCCAGCAGTTCACCGATGGGGGAGGGTGAAGCTTTCTTT. Translating gives CASSSPMGEGEAFF. V and J are TRBV2 and TRBJ1-1, with D perhaps TRBD1 (5 bases). The CDR3 sequence is 14 residues long. In germline, CDR1 is SNHLY, CDR2 FYNNEI. The V gene lost 5 bases and the J gene lost 7 bases, with 17 bases spanning the gap.

The CDR3 nucleotides are TGTGCCAGCAGTTTATACGGTAGTAGCGAGCAGTACTTC. Its protein product is CASSLYGSSEQYF. The chain employs TRBV28 and TRBJ2-7; no reliable D call. Germline assignment: CDR1 MDHEN and CDR2 SYDVKM. V was trimmed by 1 base and J by 6 bases, leaving 10 bases between them. This CDR3 region has 13 residues.

The DNA of the CDR3 is TGTGCCAGCTCTAGTGTTAGCTCCTACGAGCAGTACTTC. The encoded protein is CASSSVSSYEQYF. The chain has TRBV7-9 and TRBJ2-7; D is uncertain. Trimming removed 8 bases at V and 0 bases at J, with 11 bases between. CDR1 and CDR2 from the germline V gene are SEHNR and FQNEAQ (reference sequence). This CDR3 is built from 13 residues.

The chain is built from TRBV27 and TRBJ2-7, with TRBD2 identical over 8 bases. The germline V gene encodes CDR1 MNHEY and CDR2 SMNVEV (reference sequence). Trimming cost V 3 bases and J 2 bases; bases outside gene matches: 12. The length of the CDR3 is 17 residues. The CDR3 nucleotides are TGTGCCAGCAGTTTTGAACCCCTCCGGGAGGGCCCCTACGAGCAGTACTTC. This sequence encodes CASSFEPLREGPYEQYF.

The rearrangement joins TRBV28 to TRBJ2-5, with D possibly being TRBD2 (6 bases). The length of the CDR3 is 14 residues. The germline V gene encodes CDR1 MDHEN and CDR2 SYDVKM. V was trimmed by 3 bases and J by 5 bases, leaving 13 bases between them. The CDR3 coding sequence is TGTGCCAGCAGTTTTGCGGGCGGGGAGGAGACCCAGTACTTC. It is translated as CASSFAGGEETQYF.

J is TRBJ1-3 and V is TRBV15, with D possibly being TRBD1 (6 bases). CDR1 is LNHNV and CDR2 is YYDKDF in the germline V gene (reference sequence). The CDR3 covers 15 residues. The germline V and J ends were trimmed by 3 bases and 1 base, with 10 bases remaining between them. The CDR3: CATSSMRGSGNTIYF. For the CDR3, the DNA is TGTGCCACCAGCAGCATGAGGGGGTCTGGAAACACCATATATTTT.

About this clone itself: The junction departs from germline at one end; a sequencing error may be responsible. This chain uses TRBV18 with TRBJ1-1, with 8 bases lining up with TRBD1. Looked up from germline, CDR1 is KGHSH and CDR2 is LQKENI. The CDR3 sequence is 13 residues long. The CDR3 DNA follows: TGTGCCAGCTCACCCCCGGGACAGGTAAGAGGGGTGTTT. This gives the protein CASSPPGQVRGVF.

The CDR3 DNA is TGTGCCAGCAGTGAAAGACCCAGGGGCGCTACCTACGAGCAGTACTTC. As protein: CASSERPRGATYEQYF. The genes are TRBV6-1 and TRBJ2-7; a possible D gene is TRBD1 (6 bases). The germline CDR1 and CDR2 sequences are MNHNS and SASEGT. The CDR3 covers 16 residues. Between the trimmed V and J ends, which lost 2 bases and 2 bases, there was a span of 16 bases.

The CDR3 DNA is TGCGCCAGCAGTCTCGGGCAAGAACCCCGTGGCAGCTGTCACACTGAAGCTTTCTTT. This encodes CASSLGQEPRGSCHTEAFF. V and J are TRBV23-1 and TRBJ1-1, with D unresolved. TRBV23-1 is marked as an open reading frame, function uncertain. This CDR3 comprises 19 residues. The V end was cut by 4 bases, the J end by 3 bases, with 27 bases between.

A word on this clone: The sample holds other DNA sequences that translate to the same CDR3. This sequence joins TRBV18 and TRBJ2-7; 11 bases map to TRBD1. Germline V gene lookup returns CDR1 KGHSH and CDR2 LQKENI. The CDR3 contains 14 residues. V dropped 2 bases and J dropped 3; count of bases not matched to a gene: 0. DNA for the CDR3: TGTGCCAGCTCACCAGGGACAGGGGGCTACGAGCAGTACTTC. This sequence encodes CASSPGTGGYEQYF. The full variable domain, completed using reference TRBV18 and TRBJ2-7, is NAGVMQNPRHLVRRRGQEARLRCSPMKGHSHVYWYRQLPEEGLKFMVYLQKENIIDESGMPKERFSAEFPKEGPSILRIQQVVRGDSAAYFCASSPGTGGYEQYFGPGTRLTVT.

The genes are TRBV7-9 and TRBJ2-1; TRBD2 agrees at 8 bases. Germline V lookup: CDR1 SEHNR, CDR2 FQNEAQ (reference sequence). CDR3 size: 18 residues. J lost 0 bases, V lost 4 bases, and 11 bases had no gene match. In DNA, the CDR3 is TGTGCCAGCAGCTCCACGACGACTAGCGTGAGCTCCTACAATGAGCAGTTCTTC. As protein: CASSSTTTSVSSYNEQFF.

The V gene is TRBV11-3, the J gene TRBJ1-2; 7 bases are shared with TRBD1. The ends lost 2 bases at V and 8 bases at J; junction bases unmatched: 5. Germline V gives CDR1 SGHNT, CDR2 YENEEA. The CDR3 is 13 residues long. The CDR3 loop is CASSLIGGRGYTF. The CDR3 coding sequence is TGTGCCAGCAGCTTAATAGGGGGCCGGGGCTACACCTTC.